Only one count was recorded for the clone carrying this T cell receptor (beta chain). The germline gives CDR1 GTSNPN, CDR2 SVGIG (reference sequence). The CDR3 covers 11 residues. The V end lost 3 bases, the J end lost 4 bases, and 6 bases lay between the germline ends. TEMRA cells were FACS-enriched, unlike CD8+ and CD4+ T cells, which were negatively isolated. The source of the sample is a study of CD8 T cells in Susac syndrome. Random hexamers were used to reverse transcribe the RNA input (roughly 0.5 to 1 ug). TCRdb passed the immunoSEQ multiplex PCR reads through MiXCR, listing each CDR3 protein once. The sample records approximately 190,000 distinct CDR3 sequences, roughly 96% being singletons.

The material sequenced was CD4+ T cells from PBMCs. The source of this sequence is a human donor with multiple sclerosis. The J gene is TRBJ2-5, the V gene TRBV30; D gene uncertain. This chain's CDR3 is CAWRTRETQYF. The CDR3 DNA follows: TGTGCCTGGAGGACCCGAGAGACCCAGTACTTC. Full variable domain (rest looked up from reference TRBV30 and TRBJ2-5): SQTIHQWPATLVQPVGSPLSLECTVEGTSNPNLYWYRQAAGRGLQLLFYSVGIGQISSEVPQNLSASRPQDRQFILSSKKLLLSDSGFYLCAWRTRETQYFGPGTRLLVL.